This T cell receptor beta chain was captured in a study of blood T cell repertoires in COVID-19. Study in general: PBMCs, B-cell-depleted T cells, or T cells provided the cDNA or gDNA that made up the material.

The V gene end was trimmed by 5 bases and the J gene end by 4 bases; junction bases not matched to a gene: 6. The CDR3 extends over 15 amino acids. Germline loops: CDR1 LNHDA, CDR2 SQIVND (reference sequence). Clones were sequenced by immunoSEQ multiplex PCR, and TCRdb holds only the in-frame ones, with some missing. This table holds under 110,000 clones, approximately 80% found once. The chain uses TRBV19 and TRBJ2-5, with TRBD1 matching 11 bases. Material for sequencing was peripheral blood. This receptor was obtained from a woman in her sixties with acute or convalescent COVID-19. The CDR3 reads CASSAPGTGGETQYF. The CDR3 DNA is TGTGCCAGTAGTGCGCCCGGGACAGGGGGAGAGACCCAGTACTTC. Looking up the rest from reference TRBV19 and TRBJ2-5 gives the full variable domain: DGGITQSPKYLFRKEGQNVTLSCEQNLNHDAMYWYRQDPGQGLRLIYYSQIVNDFQKGDIAEGYSVSREKKESFPLTVTSAQKNPTAFYLCASSAPGTGGETQYFGPGTRLLVL.